In this sample, the clone carrying this T cell receptor beta chain turned up many times. The antigen is undetermined. Germline values: CDR1 LNHDA, CDR2 SQIVND (reference sequence). This CDR3 spans 14 amino acids. The V gene end was trimmed by 6 bases and the J gene end by 7 bases; junction bases not matched to a gene: 5. None of the patients had undergone any treatment ahead of thyroid surgery. Original processing notes: The distant-metastasis classifier for papillary thyroid cancer was built from CDR3 differences across clinicopathological groups. TCRdb reprocessed the PCR reads using MiXCR. The V and J calls follow TCRdb's processing rather than the paper's. The sample yields about 69,000 clones, more than 13% seen once. The data are from a study of metastatic and nonmetastatic thyroid tumors. For the study at large: Across peripheral blood and tumor or nodule tissue samples taken from malignant and benign thyroid patients, the repertoires were compared with one another. The study's findings and limits: Significantly higher TCR beta diversity was reportedly seen in malignant thyroid tumors than benign nodules, in blood and tumor.

The rearrangement links TRBV19 to TRBJ2-2; 10 bases are a match to TRBD1. Sequencing input: blood. The source is a male donor with papillary thyroid cancer or a benign thyroid nodule (not recorded which). Some clones in this sample may be carry-over from other donors' samples. As DNA, the CDR3 is TGTGCCAGTAGGAGACAGGGGGCTAGCGGGGAGCTGTTTTTT. It specifies CASRRQGASGELFF. Full variable domain (remainder filled in from reference TRBV19 and TRBJ2-2): DGGITQSPKYLFRKEGQNVTLSCEQNLNHDAMYWYRQDPGQGLRLIYYSQIVNDFQKGDIAEGYSVSREKKESFPLTVTSAQKNPTAFYLCASRRQGASGELFFGEGSRLTVL.